This T cell receptor beta chain was identified in a study of CD8 T cells in Susac syndrome (dated by TCRdb to about 2019). A note on the overall study: Whether CD8+ T cell activation and differentiation in Susac syndrome was antigen driven was tested using repertoire sequencing. The paper as a whole reports these results and caveats: The study acknowledged that relatively few individuals were included in the TCR sequencing and HLA analysis.

High-throughput TCR beta sequencing profiled peripheral blood CD8+ and CD4+ T cells from healthy donors, Susac syndrome patients and multiple sclerosis patients. Treatment-naive patients with stable or active relapsing-remitting disease fulfilling revised McDonald criteria were used as multiple sclerosis controls. Bulk CD8+ and CD4+ T cells were purified by magnetic negative isolation, whereas CD8+ TEMRA cells were enriched by FACS. Blood was drawn into EDTA tubes, processed within 24 hours, and PBMCs were isolated by density gradient centrifugation. PBMCs intended for TCR sequencing were cryopreserved in liquid nitrogen and were subsequently thawed in a 37 degrees C water bath. Purity of sorted or isolated CD4+, CD8+ and CD8+ TEMRA cells was at least 90%. Regarding this clonotype: Its specific antigen is unknown. Per-base quality was not reported, and no clone a single base away is much larger than it.

V and J are trimmed by 5 bases and 6 bases, and the gene matches miss 8 bases of the junction. From the cysteine up to the phenylalanine, the CDR3 has a length of 14 residues. Just CDR3 DNA is preserved here, 42 bases in frame from base 1. According to the germline V gene (reference sequence), CDR1 reads DFQATT and CDR2 reads SNEGSKA. RNA was extracted using the RNeasy kit, and about 0.5 to 1 microgram was reverse transcribed with random hexamers. The immunoSEQ multiplex PCR assay, covering 54 Vbeta and 13 Jbeta segments, was used to amplify TCR beta CDR3 regions. PCR amplification bias was corrected using a synthetic template baseline for primer optimization and computational correction. In the original analysis: Reads were annotated to V, D and J genes per IMGT and analyzed with immunoSEQ Analyzer, keeping only productive sequences. To calculate clonality, Shannon entropy was normalized by log2 of the number of productive unique sequences and then subtracted from one. For each patient and control, public and private clones were evaluated among the 100 most prevalent clones. Clones were defined as Susac-specific if absent from the healthy and MS cohorts, from 900 to 1,200 published viral clones and from other ImmuneACCESS disease sequences. TCRdb ran its own pipeline on the public reads, namely fastp trimming at Q25 and MiXCR clone calling, and kept in-frame beta chains. Each entry is one CDR3 protein sequence, shown with its most common DNA and genes. TCRdb, not the authors, supplied the V and J calls. This sample gives approximately 180,000 distinct CDR3 sequences in total; around 95% of them show up just once. Clones ranked in the top ten supply more than 0.09% of the sample.

This chain joins TRBV20-1 to TRBJ2-2; 8 nucleotides in the junction match TRBD1. Sequenced: CD4+ T cells from PBMCs. The TCR sequence derives from a human donor with multiple sclerosis. The DNA reads as follows: TGCAGTGCTTGGACAGGGTGGGGTTCCGGGGAGCTGTTTTTT. Translated, this is CSAWTGWGSGELFF.